This passage covers 31 T cell receptor beta chains from one sample sequenced in a study of shared clonotypes between healthy human individuals. The assay was immunoSEQ multiplex PCR, and TCRdb's table has in-frame clones only and misses some. The table has 2,500,000 or so clones, roughly nine tenths seen once. Sequenced sample: naive CD4+ T cells sorted from blood. Subset given: CD45RA+ positively selected. These receptors all stem from a man younger than 35 in good health.

This clone was counted once. The rearrangement joins TRBV6-5 to TRBJ2-1; D unresolved. V was trimmed by 9 bases and J by 6 bases, leaving 18 bases between them. This CDR3 comprises 14 residues. From germline, CDR1 is MNHEY and CDR2 SVGAGI. The CDR3 DNA follows: TGTGCCAGGGGAAGCAGGCCCGGTAGCAATGAGCAGTTCTTC. Amino acid sequence: CARGSRPGSNEQFF.

The chain has TRBV5-4 and TRBJ2-5, with 12 bases fitting TRBD2. V shed 0 bases, J shed 4 bases, and the junction held 4 bases outside the gene matches. Germline CDR1 and CDR2: SGHNT and YYREEE (reference sequence). CDR3 length: 16 residues. The CDR3 loop reads CASSLEPSGGAETQYF. The CDR3 nucleotides read TGTGCCAGCAGCTTGGAGCCTAGCGGGGGGGCAGAGACCCAGTACTTC.

The chain links TRBV6-6 to TRBJ2-5; weak D call: TRBD2 (7 bases). The CDR3 has 14 amino acids. The ends were cut back, 8 bases at V and 5 bases at J, with 18 bases in the middle. Germline V gene lookup returns CDR1 MNHNY and CDR2 SVGAGI (reference sequence). CDR3 DNA sequence: TGTGCCAGCGGGGGGGGCCTGGGCGGGGAGACCCAGTACTTC. Residues: CASGGGLGGETQYF.

This clone was seen only once. This chain joins TRBV6-1 and TRBJ2-2, with 8 bases fitting TRBD2. The V and J ends lost 10 bases and 1 base, in that order; junction bases with no gene match: 5. From germline, CDR1 is MNHNS and CDR2 SASEGT. There are 14 residues in the CDR3. This chain's CDR3 is CATSRGGNTGELFF. CDR3 in DNA: TGTGCCACAAGCCGGGGGGGGAACACCGGGGAGCTGTTTTTT.

CDR3 nucleotide sequence: TGCGCCAGCAGCCCGGGACTAGCGGGAGGATACTCCTACGAGCAGTACTTC. Residues: CASSPGLAGGYSYEQYF. V usage is TRBV5-1 and J usage is TRBJ2-7; 15 positions agree with TRBD2. This CDR3 has 17 amino acids. Germline values: CDR1 SGHRS, CDR2 YFSETQ. Germline trimming cut 4 bases from V and 0 bases from J; bases unmatched to any gene: 5.

The chain combines TRBV5-1 with TRBJ2-3; 11 bases map to TRBD1. Trimming cost V 3 bases and J 5 bases; bases outside gene matches: 8. There are 16 residues in the CDR3. Germline V lookup: CDR1 SGHRS, CDR2 YFSETQ. The CDR3 is CASSSGTGGGGDTQYF. The CDR3 nucleotides are TGCGCCAGCAGCTCGGGGACAGGGGGAGGAGGAGATACGCAGTATTTT.

The chain employs TRBV2 and TRBJ1-6; 11 bases line up with TRBD1. The CDR3 sequence is 14 residues long. CDR1 is SNHLY and CDR2 is FYNNEI in the germline V gene. The ends lost 7 bases at V and 9 bases at J; junction bases unmatched: 5. CDR3 nucleotides: TGTGCCAGCACTGGACAGGGGGCAGGTTCACCCCTCCACTTT. The encoded protein is CASTGQGAGSPLHF.

This clone turned up a few times. The same CDR3 arises from other DNA sequences in this sample as well. The V and J genes are TRBV28 and TRBJ2-7; maybe TRBD2 (5 bases). The germline V gene encodes CDR1 MDHEN and CDR2 SYDVKM. V was clipped by 3 bases and J by 2 bases, with 8 bases between them. The CDR3 has 13 amino acids. This CDR3 reads CASSLPGTYEQYF. The CDR3 bases are TGTGCCAGCAGTTTGCCCGGGACCTACGAGCAGTACTTC.

The chain recombines TRBV25-1 with TRBJ1-1, with 7 bases lining up with TRBD1. Per germline, CDR1 MGHDK and CDR2 SYGVNS. J gave up 3 bases and V 3 bases, and 7 bases lay outside the gene matches. The CDR3 loop spans 15 amino acids. The chain's CDR3 is CASSDTGAPYTEAFF. CDR3 DNA sequence: TGTGCCAGCAGTGATACAGGGGCCCCGTACACTGAAGCTTTCTTT.

Regarding this clone: Additional DNA sequences in this sample encode the identical CDR3. CDR3 DNA sequence: TGTGCCTGGAGTGTGGGAAGGGTCGACACTGAAGCTTTCTTT. The encoded protein is CAWSVGRVDTEAFF. The chain combines TRBV30 with TRBJ1-1; D unresolved. The CDR3 totals 14 residues. Germline V gene lookup returns CDR1 GTSNPN and CDR2 SVGIG (reference sequence). V was clipped by 0 bases and J by 3 bases, with 11 bases between them.

As concerns this clone: In the same sample, other DNA sequences code for this CDR3. CDR3 in amino acids: CASSFTGGSGNTIYF. CDR3 nucleotides: TGCGCCAGCAGCTTTACAGGGGGCTCTGGAAACACCATATATTTT. V usage is TRBV5-1 and J usage is TRBJ1-3, with TRBD1 identical over 8 bases. Germline V CDR1 and CDR2: SGHRS, YFSETQ. V was pared by 2 bases and J by 0 bases, with 1 base of the junction left unmatched. The CDR3 sequence is 15 residues long.

The rearrangement joins TRBV7-8 to TRBJ1-2; the D is unclear. V lost 5 bases and J lost 6, with 16 bases in between. This CDR3 has 14 residues. Looked up from germline, CDR1 is SGHVS and CDR2 is FQNEAQ. The CDR3 sequence: CASSPDPVIHGYTF. The CDR3 DNA follows: TGTGCCAGCAGCCCCGACCCTGTCATCCATGGCTACACCTTC.

The chain couples TRBV19 to TRBJ1-6; 7 bases align to TRBD1. The J segment lost 7 bases and the V segment lost 6 bases, leaving 18 bases of the junction unmatched. This CDR3 is built from 18 residues. Looked up from germline, CDR1 is LNHDA and CDR2 is SQIVND (reference sequence). In nucleotides, the CDR3 is TGTGCCAGTAGCCTCTATCTGCCGACAGGGTGGGACAATTCACCCCTCCACTTT. As protein: CASSLYLPTGWDNSPLHF.

This rearrangement joins TRBV6-1 to TRBJ1-1; 8 nucleotides match TRBD1. The CDR3 length is 12 residues. The J segment lost 8 bases and the V segment lost 3 bases, leaving 2 bases of the junction unmatched. Germline CDR1 MNHNS, CDR2 SASEGT. This CDR3 is CASSEWDREAFF. CDR3 nucleotide sequence: TGTGCCAGCAGTGAGTGGGACAGGGAAGCTTTCTTT.

The chain joins TRBV7-8 to TRBJ1-1; 7 bases line up with TRBD1. The CDR3 is 17 residues long. V was clipped by 10 bases and J by 0 bases; unmatched bases: 17. CDR1 and CDR2 (germline): SGHVS, FQNEAQ. The CDR3 DNA follows: TGTGCCACCCAACAGGGACAGAGGCGATTCATGAACACTGAAGCTTTCTTT. This codes for CATQQGQRRFMNTEAFF.

V gene TRBV5-1 combines with J gene TRBJ2-1; D is undetermined. V was cut by 9 bases and J by 0 bases, with 10 bases left in between. Germline CDR1 reads SGHRS; CDR2 reads YFSETQ. This CDR3 has 13 amino acids. The CDR3 here is CATQSSSYNEQFF. In DNA, the CDR3 is TGCGCCACCCAGTCCAGCTCCTACAATGAGCAGTTCTTC. The full variable domain, rest sourced from reference TRBV5-1 and TRBJ2-1, is KAGVTQTPRYLIKTRGQQVTLSCSPISGHRSVSWYQQTPGQGLQFLFEYFSETQRNKGNFPGRFSGRQFSNSRSEMNVSTLELGDSALYLCATQSSSYNEQFFGPGTRLTVL.

The chain couples TRBV5-1 to TRBJ2-7; 7 bases line up with TRBD2. The J segment lost 2 bases and the V segment lost 3 bases, leaving 8 bases of the junction unmatched. The germline V gene has CDR1 SGHRS and CDR2 YFSETQ. This CDR3 comprises 15 residues. CDR3 loop: CASSSVASGPYEQYF. In DNA, the CDR3 is TGCGCCAGCAGCTCTGTGGCTAGCGGACCCTACGAGCAGTACTTC.

This sequence joins TRBV7-9 and TRBJ1-2, with D possibly TRBD1 on 6 matching bases. Per the germline V gene, CDR1 is SEHNR and CDR2 is FQNEAQ (reference sequence). The CDR3 has 15 amino acids. Between the trimmed V and J ends, which lost 0 bases and 0 bases, there was a span of 8 bases. CDR3 sequence: CASSLAGTPNYGYTF. CDR3 DNA: TGTGCCAGCAGCTTAGCCGGGACACCTAACTATGGCTACACCTTC.

J is TRBJ2-1 and V is TRBV11-2, with D hard to call. The CDR3 loop spans 14 amino acids. Germline V gene lookup returns CDR1 SGHAT and CDR2 FQNNGV. Trimming removed 5 bases from V and 6 bases from J, with 14 bases in between. CDR3 loop: CASSPLLLLNEQFF. Written as DNA, the CDR3 is TGTGCCAGCAGCCCGCTTCTACTACTCAATGAGCAGTTCTTC.

On this clone itself: One junction end does not reproduce the germline sequence, and a read error may be involved. The V call is TRBV6-5, the J call TRBJ2-4, with 10 bases aligning to TRBD2. Per germline, CDR1 MNHEY and CDR2 SVGAGI. There are 13 residues in the CDR3. CDR3 loop: CASSYSSLAGVGF. The CDR3 nucleotides read TGTGCCAGCAGTTACTCGAGTCTAGCGGGGGTGGGCTTC.

Remarks on this clone: The same CDR3 can be traced to other DNA sequences in this sample. CDR3 DNA: TGTGCCAGCAGCTTAGGCGCGGGGAATGAGCAGTTCTTC. Amino acid sequence: CASSLGAGNEQFF. The V call is TRBV7-9, the J call TRBJ2-1, with D possibly TRBD2 on 6 matching bases. Trimming cost V 1 base and J 7 bases, with 8 bases left between them. Germline-derived CDR1 and CDR2 are SEHNR and FQNEAQ (reference sequence). This CDR3 has 13 residues.

On this clone itself: The junction does not match germline at one end; this may be a read error. The chain carries TRBV27 and TRBJ2-5; tentative D call: TRBD1 (6 bases). Germline V gene data show CDR1 as MNHEY and CDR2 as SMNVEV (reference sequence). The CDR3 sequence is 9 residues long. The CDR3 DNA sequence: TGTGCCAGCAGTTTAGCAGGGGACTTC. It translates to CASSLAGDF.

Comment on this clone: This sample also contains other DNA sequences that code for the same CDR3. V gene TRBV2 combines with J gene TRBJ2-5, with D possibly being TRBD1 (5 bases). The CDR3 consists of 14 residues. V shed 4 bases and J shed 5 bases, with 14 bases lying between them. Germline V lookup: CDR1 SNHLY, CDR2 FYNNEI. DNA for the CDR3: TGTGCCAGCAGTGTGTTAGGGGCGAGGGAGACCCAGTACTTC. Translation: CASSVLGARETQYF.

This chain joins TRBV7-9 and TRBJ2-7, with TRBD2 as a possible D gene (6 bases). V was cut by 3 bases and J by 1 base, with 10 bases left in between. The CDR3 has 14 amino acids. Germline lookup yields CDR1 SEHNR and CDR2 FQNEAQ (reference sequence). The CDR3 sequence: CASSLSRGSYEQYF. The CDR3 DNA is TGTGCCAGCAGCTTGTCTCGGGGGTCCTACGAGCAGTACTTC. Drawing the rest from reference TRBV7-9 and TRBJ2-7, the complete variable domain is DTGVSQNPRHKITKRGQNVTFRCDPISEHNRLYWYRQTLGQGPEFLTYFQNEAQLEKSRLLSDRFSAERPKGSFSTLEIQRTEQGDSAMYLCASSLSRGSYEQYFGPGTRLTVT.

This rearrangement joins TRBV14 to TRBJ1-2; TRBD1 agrees at 8 bases. The CDR3 is made up of 14 amino acids. The germline V gene encodes CDR1 SGHDN and CDR2 FVKESK. J gave up 8 bases and V 0 bases, and 5 bases lay outside the gene matches. CDR3 coding DNA: TGTGCCAGCAGCCAAGATAATCGGGACAGGGGCTACACCTTC. Translating gives CASSQDNRDRGYTF.

This clone has only one observation. Relative to the germline gene, one junction end is altered; a read error may explain this. This sequence joins TRBV2 and TRBJ2-1; D is perhaps TRBD2 (6 bases). The germline CDR1 and CDR2 sequences are SNHLY and FYNNEI. The CDR3 covers 13 residues. DNA of the CDR3: TGTGCCAGCTGCCGGGACTCCAACAATGAGCAGTTCTTC. This translates into CASCRDSNNEQFF. The full variable domain, with the rest looked up from reference TRBV2 and TRBJ2-1, is EPEVTQTPSHQVTQMGQEVILRCVPISNHLYFYWYRQILGQKVEFLVSFYNNEISEKSEIFDDQFSVERPDGSNFTLKIRSTKLEDSAMYFCASCRDSNNEQFFGPGTRLTVL.

The CDR3 region is CASSIGTANSPLHF. The DNA of the CDR3 is TGTGCCAGTAGTATAGGGACAGCCAATTCACCCCTCCACTTT. The chain couples TRBV19 to TRBJ1-6; tentatively, D is TRBD1 (6 bases). Trimming cost V 1 base and J 7 bases, with 8 bases left between them. The CDR3 loop spans 14 amino acids. Looked up from germline, CDR1 is LNHDA and CDR2 is SQIVND (reference sequence).

The J gene is TRBJ1-2, the V gene TRBV29-1; D is unresolved. V lost 8 bases to trimming and J lost 2 bases, with 12 bases between them. Germline CDR1 is SQVTM and CDR2 is ANQGSEA. The CDR3 extends over 12 amino acids. The CDR3 bases are TGCAGCTTGTGGACGATCAACTATGGCTACACCTTC. It encodes CSLWTINYGYTF. Full variable domain (remainder filled in from reference TRBV29-1 and TRBJ1-2): SAVISQKPSRDICQRGTSLTIQCQVDSQVTMMFWYRQQPGQSLTLIATANQGSEATYESGFVIDKFPISRPNLTFSTLTVSNMSPEDSSIYLCSLWTINYGYTFGSGTRLTVV.

This rearrangement joins TRBV14 to TRBJ2-2; D perhaps matches TRBD2 (6 bases). The CDR3 consists of 15 residues. V was trimmed by 1 base and J by 0 bases, leaving 6 bases between them. Germline V CDR1 and CDR2: SGHDN, FVKESK. CDR3 DNA: TGTGCCAGCAGCCAAGGCGGGGCGAACACCGGGGAGCTGTTTTTT. Amino acids: CASSQGGANTGELFF.

V gene TRBV2 combines with J gene TRBJ2-1; D is perhaps TRBD2 (5 bases). Germline loops: CDR1 SNHLY, CDR2 FYNNEI. This CDR3 comprises 15 residues. V was trimmed by 7 bases and J by 7 bases, leaving 20 bases between them. The CDR3 DNA reads TGTGCCAGCACCGGGGAAGCTACTACGGGAAATGAGCAGTTCTTC. It translates to CASTGEATTGNEQFF.

The genes are TRBV20-1 and TRBJ1-2; D is perhaps TRBD1 (6 bases). This CDR3 is 11 amino acids long. V gave up 3 bases and J gave up 10 bases, with 12 bases separating them. Germline V lookup: CDR1 DFQATT, CDR2 SNEGSKA (reference sequence). CDR3 DNA: TGCAGTGCTAGCGCAGGGGCTCTCTACACCTTC. Protein: CSASAGALYTF.